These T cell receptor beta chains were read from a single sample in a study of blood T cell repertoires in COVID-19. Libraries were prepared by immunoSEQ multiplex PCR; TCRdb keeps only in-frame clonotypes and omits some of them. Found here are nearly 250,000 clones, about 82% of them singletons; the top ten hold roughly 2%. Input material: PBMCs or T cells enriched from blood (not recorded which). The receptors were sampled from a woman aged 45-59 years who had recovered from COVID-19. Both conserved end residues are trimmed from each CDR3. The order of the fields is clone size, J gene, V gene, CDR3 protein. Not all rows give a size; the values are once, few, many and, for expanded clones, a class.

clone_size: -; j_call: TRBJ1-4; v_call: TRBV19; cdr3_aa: ASSPGQTTNEKLF
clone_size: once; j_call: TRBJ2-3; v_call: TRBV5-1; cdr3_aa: ASSLGQGEDTQY
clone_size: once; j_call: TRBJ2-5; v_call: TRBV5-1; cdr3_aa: ASSLAREETQY
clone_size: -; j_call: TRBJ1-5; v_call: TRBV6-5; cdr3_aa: AGAGGKDSNQPQH
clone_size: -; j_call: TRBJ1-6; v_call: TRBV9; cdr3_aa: ASSVNRGFSSPLH
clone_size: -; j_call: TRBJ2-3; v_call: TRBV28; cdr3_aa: ASSLAGPSTDTQY
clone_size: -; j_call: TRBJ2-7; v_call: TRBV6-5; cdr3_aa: ASSYFPSVGYEQY
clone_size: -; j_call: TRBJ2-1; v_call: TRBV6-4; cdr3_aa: ASSAGDEQF
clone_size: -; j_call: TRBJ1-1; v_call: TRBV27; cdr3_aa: ASSPWGQRGTEAF
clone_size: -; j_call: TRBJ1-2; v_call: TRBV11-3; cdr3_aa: ASSLGRSNYGYT
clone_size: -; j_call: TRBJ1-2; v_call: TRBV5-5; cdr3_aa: ASSPNPVGANYGYT
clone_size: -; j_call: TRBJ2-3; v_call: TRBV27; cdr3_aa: ASSQGTGDTQY
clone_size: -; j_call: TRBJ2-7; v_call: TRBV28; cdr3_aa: ASSPGTASYEQY
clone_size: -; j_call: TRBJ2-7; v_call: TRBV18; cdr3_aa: ASSPRTDSSYEQY
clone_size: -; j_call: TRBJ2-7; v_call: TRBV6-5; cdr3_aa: ASSYMTGGSEQY
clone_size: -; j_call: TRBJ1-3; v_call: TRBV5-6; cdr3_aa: ASSFQGAGGNTIY
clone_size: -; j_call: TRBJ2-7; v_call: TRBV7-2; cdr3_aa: ASSRFSGSAYEQY
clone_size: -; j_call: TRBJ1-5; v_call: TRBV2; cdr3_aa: ASSLGAGQPQH
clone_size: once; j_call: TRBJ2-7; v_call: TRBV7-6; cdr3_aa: ASSLDGTGRYEQY
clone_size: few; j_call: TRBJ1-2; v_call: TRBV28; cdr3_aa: ASSPTRGMAYGYT
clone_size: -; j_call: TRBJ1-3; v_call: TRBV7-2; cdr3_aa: ASRLGGSGNTIY
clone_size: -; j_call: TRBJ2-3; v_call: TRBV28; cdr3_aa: ASSLSLAGATDTQY
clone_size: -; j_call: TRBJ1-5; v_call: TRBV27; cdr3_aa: ASSLRRGGVGGNQPQH
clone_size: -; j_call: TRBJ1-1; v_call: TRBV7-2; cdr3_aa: ASSLVSGSNTEAF
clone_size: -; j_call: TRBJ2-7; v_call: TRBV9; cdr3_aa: ASSLDPQGHEQY
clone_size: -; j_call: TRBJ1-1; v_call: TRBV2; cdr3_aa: ASSEQGAGTEAF
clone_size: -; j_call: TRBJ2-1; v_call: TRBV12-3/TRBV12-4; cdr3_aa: ASSFSGGGQF
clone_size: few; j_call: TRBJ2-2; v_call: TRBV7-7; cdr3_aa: ASSLDGAGVFGELF
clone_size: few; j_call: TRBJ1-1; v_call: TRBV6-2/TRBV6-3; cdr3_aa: ASSYGVRGDTEAF
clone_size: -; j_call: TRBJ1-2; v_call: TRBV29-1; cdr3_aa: SAGTVAYYGYT
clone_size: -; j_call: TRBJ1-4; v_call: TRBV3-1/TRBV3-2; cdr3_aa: ASSQLSFRGTNEKLF
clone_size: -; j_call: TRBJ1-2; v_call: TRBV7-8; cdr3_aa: ASSRTENYGYT
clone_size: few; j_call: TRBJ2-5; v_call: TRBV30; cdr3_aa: AWTHLAGTQY
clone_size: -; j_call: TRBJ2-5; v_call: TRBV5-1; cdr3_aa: ASSRGSPETQY
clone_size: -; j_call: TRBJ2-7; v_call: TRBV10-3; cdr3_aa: AISEPGHYEQY
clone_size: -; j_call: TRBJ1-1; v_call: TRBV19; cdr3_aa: ACGQGAPLGAF
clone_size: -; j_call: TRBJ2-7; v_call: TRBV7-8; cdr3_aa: ASSYRDSSYEQY
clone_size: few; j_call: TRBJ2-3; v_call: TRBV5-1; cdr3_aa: ASSLGRDNQGTDTQY
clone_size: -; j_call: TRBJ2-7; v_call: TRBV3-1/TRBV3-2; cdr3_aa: ASTAGVGSYEQY